The present T cell receptor beta chain was sequenced within a study of T cell responses to AZD1222 COVID-19 vaccine. Looking at the study overall: Investigators merged groups given second doses at roughly 4 or roughly 12 weeks. Study-level points and caveats: Females outnumbered males among donors, who were mostly white British; clonal diversity was possibly underestimated. Spike was spanned by vaccine-associated CD4 TCRs, with dominance at 160-218 and 743-854.

Germline loops: CDR1 MRHNA, CDR2 SNTAGT. The CDR3 sequence is 14 residues long. Between the trimmed V and J ends, which lost 2 bases and 1 base, there was a span of 5 bases. Repertoires were generated with immunoSEQ multiplex PCR, while TCRdb's copy carries only in-frame clones and drops some. The profile shows 170,000 or so clones, over 75% of them singletons. As regards this clone: Its target is unknown. The identical CDR3 is also encoded by other nucleotide sequences in the sample.

The gene calls are TRBV6-4 and TRBJ2-2; D tentatively reads TRBD1 or TRBD2 (5 bases each). This TCR was sampled from an adult in good health. The sample was peripheral blood, taken on day 0 of AZD1222 vaccination. The CDR3, as DNA: TGTGCCAGCAGTGACGGGGGGAACACCGGGGAGCTGTTTTTT. This gives the protein CASSDGGNTGELFF.